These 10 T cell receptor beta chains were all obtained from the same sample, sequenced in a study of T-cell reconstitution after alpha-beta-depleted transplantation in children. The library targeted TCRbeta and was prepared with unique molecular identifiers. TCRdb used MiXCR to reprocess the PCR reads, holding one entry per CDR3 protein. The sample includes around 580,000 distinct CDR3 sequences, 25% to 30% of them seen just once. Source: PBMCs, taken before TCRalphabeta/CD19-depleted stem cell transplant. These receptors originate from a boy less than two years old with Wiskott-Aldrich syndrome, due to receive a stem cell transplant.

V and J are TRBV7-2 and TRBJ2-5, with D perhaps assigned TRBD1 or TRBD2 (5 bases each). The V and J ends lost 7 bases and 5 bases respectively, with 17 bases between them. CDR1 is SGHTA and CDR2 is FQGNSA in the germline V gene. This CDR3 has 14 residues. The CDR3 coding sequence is TGTGCCAGCAATCCGGGACCCGCTGGGGAGACCCAGTACTTC. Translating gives CASNPGPAGETQYF.

CDR3 region: CSARDYGRGNEQFF. In DNA form, the CDR3 reads TGCAGTGCTAGAGATTACGGGAGAGGTAATGAGCAGTTCTTC. This chain uses TRBV20-1 with TRBJ2-1, with a possible D match to TRBD2 (6 bases). Trimming shortened V by 0 bases and J by 7 bases, and 13 bases separated the two germline ends. CDR1 and CDR2 (germline): DFQATT, SNEGSKA (reference sequence). This CDR3 has 14 amino acids.

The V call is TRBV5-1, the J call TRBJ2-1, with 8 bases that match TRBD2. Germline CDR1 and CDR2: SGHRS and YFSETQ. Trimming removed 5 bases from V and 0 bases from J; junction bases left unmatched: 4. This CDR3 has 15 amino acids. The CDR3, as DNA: TGCGCCAGCAGGGAACGGGGGGGCTCCTACAATGAGCAGTTCTTC. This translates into CASRERGGSYNEQFF.

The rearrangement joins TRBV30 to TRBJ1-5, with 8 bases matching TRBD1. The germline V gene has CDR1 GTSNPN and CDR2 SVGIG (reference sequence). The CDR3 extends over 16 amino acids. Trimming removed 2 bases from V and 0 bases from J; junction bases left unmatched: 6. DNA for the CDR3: TGTGCCTGGAGTAGAAGGACAGGGCTTAGCAATCAGCCCCAGCATTTT. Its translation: CAWSRRTGLSNQPQHF.

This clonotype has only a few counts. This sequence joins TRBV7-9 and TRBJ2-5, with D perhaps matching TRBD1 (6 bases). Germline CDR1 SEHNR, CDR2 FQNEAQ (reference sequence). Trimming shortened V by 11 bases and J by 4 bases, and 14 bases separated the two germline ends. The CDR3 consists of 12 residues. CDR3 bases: TGTGCCCGTCAGGGGATGGGAGAGACCCAGTACTTC. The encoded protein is CARQGMGETQYF.

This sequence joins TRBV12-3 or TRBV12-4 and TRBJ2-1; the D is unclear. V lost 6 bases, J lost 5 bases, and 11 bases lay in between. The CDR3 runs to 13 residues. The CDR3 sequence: CASSPDTNNEQFF. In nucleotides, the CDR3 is TGTGCCAGCAGCCCTGACACCAACAATGAGCAGTTCTTC.

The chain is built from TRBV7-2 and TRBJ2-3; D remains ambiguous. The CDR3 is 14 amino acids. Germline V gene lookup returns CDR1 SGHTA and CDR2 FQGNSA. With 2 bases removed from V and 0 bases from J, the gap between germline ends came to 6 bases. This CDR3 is CASSLPRSTDTQYF. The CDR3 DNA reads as TGTGCCAGCAGCTTACCCAGAAGCACAGATACGCAGTATTTT.

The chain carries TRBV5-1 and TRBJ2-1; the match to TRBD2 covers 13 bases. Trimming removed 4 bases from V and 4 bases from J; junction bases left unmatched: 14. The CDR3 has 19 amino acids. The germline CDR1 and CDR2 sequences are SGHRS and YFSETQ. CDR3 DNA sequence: TGCGCCAGCAGCCTTGGACTAGCGGGAGAAGGCCACCAATACAATGAGCAGTTCTTC. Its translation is CASSLGLAGEGHQYNEQFF.

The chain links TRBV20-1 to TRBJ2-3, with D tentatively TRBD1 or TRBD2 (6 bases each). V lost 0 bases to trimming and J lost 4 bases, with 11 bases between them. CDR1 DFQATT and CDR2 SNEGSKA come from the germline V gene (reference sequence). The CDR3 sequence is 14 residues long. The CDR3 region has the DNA TGCAGTGCTAGAGAAGGGGGGAGCGCAGATACGCAGTATTTT. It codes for CSAREGGSADTQYF.

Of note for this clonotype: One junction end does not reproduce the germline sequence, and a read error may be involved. The CDR3 DNA reads TGTGCCGGCAGACTAGCTCCGTCCACAGATACGCAGTATTTT. Translation: CAGRLAPSTDTQYF. V and J are TRBV2 and TRBJ2-3, with 7 bases matching TRBD2. CDR1 SNHLY and CDR2 FYNNEI come from the germline V gene. This CDR3 comprises 14 residues.